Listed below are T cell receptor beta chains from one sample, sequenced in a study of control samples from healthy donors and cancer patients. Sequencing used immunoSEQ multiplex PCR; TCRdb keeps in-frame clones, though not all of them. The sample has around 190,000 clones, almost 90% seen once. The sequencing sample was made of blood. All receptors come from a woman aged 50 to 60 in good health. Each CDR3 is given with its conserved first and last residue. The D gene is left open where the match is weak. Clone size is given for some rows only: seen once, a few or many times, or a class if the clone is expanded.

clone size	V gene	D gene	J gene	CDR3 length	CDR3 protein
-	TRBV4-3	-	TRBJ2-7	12	CASSQGGGTMHF
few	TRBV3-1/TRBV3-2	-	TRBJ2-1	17	CASSPPNEGVSYNEQFF
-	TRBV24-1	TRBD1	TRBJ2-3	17	CATSDPKQGESRDTQYF
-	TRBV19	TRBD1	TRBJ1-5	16	CASSPRQGNSNQPQHF
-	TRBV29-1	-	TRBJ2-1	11	CSVEEYNEQFF
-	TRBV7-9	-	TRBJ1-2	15	CASSQGTLKNYGYTF
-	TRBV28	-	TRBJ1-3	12	CASSLALRQVYF
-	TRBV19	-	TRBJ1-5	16	CASSIAAVKGIQPQHF
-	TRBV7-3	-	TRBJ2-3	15	CASSREGQGQVPQYF
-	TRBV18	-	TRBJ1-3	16	CASSPLGEGTGNTIYF
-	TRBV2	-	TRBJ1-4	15	CASSDMDGDNEKLFF
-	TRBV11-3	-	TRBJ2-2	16	CASSWATGRNTGELFF
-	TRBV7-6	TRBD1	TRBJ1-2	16	CASSLAGTGPRAGYTF
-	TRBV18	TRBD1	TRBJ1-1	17	CASSPRYTGGAYTEAFF
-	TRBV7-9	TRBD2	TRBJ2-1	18	CASSLGLAGGPTPHEQFF
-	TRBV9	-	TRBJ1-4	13	CASSVGHNEKLFF
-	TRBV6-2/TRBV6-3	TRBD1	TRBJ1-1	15	CASSYTGGLNTEAFF
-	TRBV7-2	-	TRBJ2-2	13	CASSLDRGGELFF
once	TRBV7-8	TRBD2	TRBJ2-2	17	CASSSGLAGAGTGELFF
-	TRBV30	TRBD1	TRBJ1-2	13	CAWSVLTGVGYTF
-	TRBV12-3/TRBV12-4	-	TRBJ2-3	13	CASSQDSTDTQYF
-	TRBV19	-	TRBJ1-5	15	CASTARDTSNQPQHF
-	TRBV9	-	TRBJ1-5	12	CASSSNQGPQHF
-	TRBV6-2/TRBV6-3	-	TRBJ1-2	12	CASSYAGTGYTF
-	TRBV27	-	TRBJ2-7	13	CASSFGDTYEQYF
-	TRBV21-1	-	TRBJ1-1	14	CASSYTTRNTEAFF
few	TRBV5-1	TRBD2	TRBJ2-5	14	CASSLERGGETQYF
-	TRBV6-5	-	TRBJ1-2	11	CASGSEYGYTF
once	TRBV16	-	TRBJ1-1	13	CASSPGQNTEAFF
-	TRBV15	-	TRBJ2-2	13	CATSLANTGELFF
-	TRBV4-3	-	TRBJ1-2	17	CASSQEPLENRLYGYTF
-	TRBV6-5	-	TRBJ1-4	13	CAGQRTTNEKLFF
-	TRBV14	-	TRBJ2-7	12	CASSQVFSEQYF
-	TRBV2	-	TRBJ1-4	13	CAGSAQMREKLFF
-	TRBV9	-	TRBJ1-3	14	CASRGDGSGNTIYF
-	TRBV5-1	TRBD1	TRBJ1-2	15	CASSPGDRENYGYTF
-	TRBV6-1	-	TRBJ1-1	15	CASSESPWVNTEAFF
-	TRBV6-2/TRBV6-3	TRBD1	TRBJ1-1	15	CASSYETGGNTEAFF
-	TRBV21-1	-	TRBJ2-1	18	CASSKVSLVSGSHNEQFF
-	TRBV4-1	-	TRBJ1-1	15	CASSLWDRWATEAFF
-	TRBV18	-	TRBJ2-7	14	CASSPQAETYEQYF
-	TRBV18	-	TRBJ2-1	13	CASSPRLDNEQFF